The present T cell receptor beta chain was sequenced within a study of blood T cell repertoires in COVID-19. Measured with immunoSEQ multiplex PCR; TCRdb has only the in-frame clones, and not every one. This sample has under 100,000 clones, with over 85% found just once. The V and J ends lost 3 bases and 3 bases, in that order; junction bases with no gene match: 6. This CDR3 has 16 amino acids. CDR1 and CDR2 (germline): PRHDT, FYEKMQ (reference sequence). This receptor was identified in a man aged 45-65 years with active COVID-19. Source material: peripheral blood. The gene calls are TRBV13 and TRBJ2-1; TRBD2 matches at 9 bases. The CDR3 sequence is CASSFAGTSFYNEQFF. Written as DNA, the CDR3 is TGTGCCAGCAGCTTCGCCGGGACTAGCTTCTACAATGAGCAGTTCTTC.